This T cell receptor (beta chain) was sequenced for a study of shared clonotypes between healthy human individuals. As for the study in general: Three CD4 naive, three CD4 memory, two CD8 naive and one CD8 memory plate were used per donor. General study points: Rarefaction showed sorted-subset sequencing was incomplete despite large depth.

The CDR3 sequence is 11 residues long. V shed 7 bases and J shed 9 bases, with 16 bases lying between them. Germline V lookup: CDR1 SQVTM, CDR2 ANQGSEA. Every contributor of samples was a Caucasian grown-up residing in Nashville, Tennessee. The CD4+ fraction was divided into a CD45RA+ naive subset and a CD45RA-negative memory subset. Comment on this clone: Antigen: not known.

The protocol was immunoSEQ multiplex PCR, while the TCRdb copy is restricted to in-frame clones and leaves out a portion. The sample has around 1,000,000 clones; approximately 77% are singletons. This TCR was recovered from a man between 18 and 35 years old in good health. Some clones in this sample may be carry-over from other donors' samples. Sequencing was performed on memory CD4+ T cells from PBMCs. Subset reported: CD45RA-negative fraction. V usage is TRBV29-1 and J usage is TRBJ2-7; D may be TRBD1 (5 bases). The CDR3 region is CSGTDTLGQYF. The CDR3 region has the DNA TGCAGCGGGACGGACACCTTAGGGCAGTACTTC.